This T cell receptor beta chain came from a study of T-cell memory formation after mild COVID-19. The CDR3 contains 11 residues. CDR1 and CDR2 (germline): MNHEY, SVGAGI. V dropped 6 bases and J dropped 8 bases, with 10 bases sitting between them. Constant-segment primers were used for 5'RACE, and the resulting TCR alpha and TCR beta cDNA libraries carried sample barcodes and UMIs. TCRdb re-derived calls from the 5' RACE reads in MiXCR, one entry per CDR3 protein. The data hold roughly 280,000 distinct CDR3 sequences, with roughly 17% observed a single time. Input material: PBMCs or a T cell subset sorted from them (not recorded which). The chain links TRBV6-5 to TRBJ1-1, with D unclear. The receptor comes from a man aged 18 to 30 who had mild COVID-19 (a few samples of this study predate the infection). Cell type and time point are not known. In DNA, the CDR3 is TGTGCCAGCAGAATCGGGCCAGAAGCTTTCTTT. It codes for CASRIGPEAFF.